Given below is one T cell receptor (beta chain) in context. Its antigen is not known. This specimen belongs to a study of cytomegalovirus exposure and HLA in healthy donors. The PCR was carried out with 60 Vbeta primers and 13 Jbeta primers. Profiled with immunoSEQ multiplex PCR; TCRdb holds only in-frame clones, not every one. This table holds roughly 200,000 clones, almost 85% found once. Study-wide results and caveats: Later analysis reportedly placed an Asian-associated ancestry cluster below the roughly 680-donor mean in N-insertions. With later analysis, a missense DCLRE1C variant became linked to TCR beta V- and J-gene trimming.

V was pared by 1 base and J by 5 bases, with 9 bases between. Germline values: CDR1 LNHDA, CDR2 SQIVND (reference sequence). The CDR3 is 14 amino acids. The receptor's source is a woman between 45 and 65 years old in good health and CMV-seronegative. The sample comprised PBMCs. The V call is TRBV19, the J call TRBJ1-5; tentatively, D is TRBD1 (5 bases). CDR3 loop: CASSIVRADQPQHF. CDR3 coding DNA: TGTGCCAGTAGTATAGTCAGGGCGGATCAGCCCCAGCATTTT.